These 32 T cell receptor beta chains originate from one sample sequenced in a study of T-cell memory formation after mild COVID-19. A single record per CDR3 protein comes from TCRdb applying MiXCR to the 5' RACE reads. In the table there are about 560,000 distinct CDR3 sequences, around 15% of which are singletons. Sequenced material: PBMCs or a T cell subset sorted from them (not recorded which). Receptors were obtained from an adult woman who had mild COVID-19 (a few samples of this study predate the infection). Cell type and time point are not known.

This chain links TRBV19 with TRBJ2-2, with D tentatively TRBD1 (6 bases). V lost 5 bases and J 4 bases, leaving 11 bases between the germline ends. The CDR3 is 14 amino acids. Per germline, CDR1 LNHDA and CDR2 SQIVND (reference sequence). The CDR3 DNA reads TGTGCCAGTAGTGCAGGGGTAGGCACCGGGGAGCTGTTTTTT. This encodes CASSAGVGTGELFF.

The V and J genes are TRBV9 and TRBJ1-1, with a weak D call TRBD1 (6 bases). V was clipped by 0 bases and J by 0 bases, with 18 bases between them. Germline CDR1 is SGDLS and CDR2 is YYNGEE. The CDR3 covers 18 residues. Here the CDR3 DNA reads TGTGCCAGCAGCGTAGCGACAGGTATTTCCCCAATGAACACTGAAGCTTTCTTT. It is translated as CASSVATGISPMNTEAFF.

The CDR3 nucleotides read TGTGCCAGCAGCTTGGGGAAACAGGGGATTGGCTACACCTTC. Translating it yields CASSLGKQGIGYTF. The chain recombines TRBV5-6 with TRBJ1-2; 7 nucleotides match TRBD1. The junction had 6 bases not matched to a gene; V was cut back by 0 bases and J by 7 bases. Germline V lookup: CDR1 SGHDT, CDR2 YYEEEE. The CDR3 is 14 amino acids.

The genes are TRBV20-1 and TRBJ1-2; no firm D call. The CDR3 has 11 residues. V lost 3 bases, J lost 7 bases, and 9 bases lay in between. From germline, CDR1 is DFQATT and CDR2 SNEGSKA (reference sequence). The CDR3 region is CSARELAGYTF. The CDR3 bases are TGCAGTGCTAGGGAACTGGCTGGCTACACCTTC.

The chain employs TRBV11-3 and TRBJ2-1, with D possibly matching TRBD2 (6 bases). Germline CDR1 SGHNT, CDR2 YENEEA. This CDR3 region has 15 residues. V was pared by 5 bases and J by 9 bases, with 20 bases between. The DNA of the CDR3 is TGTGCCAGCAGCCCCCCGGGGAGGAGTCTGGGTGAGCAGTTCTTC. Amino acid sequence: CASSPPGRSLGEQFF.

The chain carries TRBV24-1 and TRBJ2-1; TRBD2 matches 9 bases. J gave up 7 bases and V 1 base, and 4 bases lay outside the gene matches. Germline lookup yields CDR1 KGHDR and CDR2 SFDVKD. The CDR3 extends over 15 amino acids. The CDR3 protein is CATSDLVSGGNEQFF. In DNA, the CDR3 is TGTGCCACCAGTGATTTAGTGAGCGGGGGGAATGAGCAGTTCTTC.

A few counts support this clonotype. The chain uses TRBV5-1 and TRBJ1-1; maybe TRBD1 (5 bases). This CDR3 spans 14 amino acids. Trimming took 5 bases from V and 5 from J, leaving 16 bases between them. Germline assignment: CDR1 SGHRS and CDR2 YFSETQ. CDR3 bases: TGCGCCAGCAGTACCTCCGGCAGGGATACTGAAGCTTTCTTT. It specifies CASSTSGRDTEAFF.

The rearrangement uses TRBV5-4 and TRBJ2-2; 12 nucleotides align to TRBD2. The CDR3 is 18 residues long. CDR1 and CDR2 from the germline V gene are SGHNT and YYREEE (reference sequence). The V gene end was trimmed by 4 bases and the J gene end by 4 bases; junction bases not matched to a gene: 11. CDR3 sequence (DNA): TGTGCCAGCAGCCCGGGACTAGCGGGCCGATCGAGCACCGGGGAGCTGTTTTTT. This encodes CASSPGLAGRSSTGELFF.

The CDR3 reads CASSSGLAGAGVETQYF. CDR3 coding DNA: TGTGCCAGCAGCTCCGGACTAGCGGGGGCCGGAGTGGAGACCCAGTACTTC. The chain uses TRBV7-9 and TRBJ2-5; 13 positions agree with TRBD2. After removal of 4 bases from V and 5 bases from J, the junction contained 10 bases not matched to a gene. The CDR3 length is 17 residues. The V gene's germline CDR1 is SEHNR and CDR2 FQNEAQ (reference sequence).

Here the CDR3 reads CASSLDFSGNTIYF. The DNA of the CDR3 is TGTGCCAGCAGCCTCGATTTTTCTGGAAACACCATATATTTT. The chain employs TRBV14 and TRBJ1-3; no clear D gene. CDR1 SGHDN and CDR2 FVKESK come from the germline V gene. The CDR3 spans 14 residues. With 4 bases removed from V and 1 base from J, the gap between germline ends came to 8 bases.

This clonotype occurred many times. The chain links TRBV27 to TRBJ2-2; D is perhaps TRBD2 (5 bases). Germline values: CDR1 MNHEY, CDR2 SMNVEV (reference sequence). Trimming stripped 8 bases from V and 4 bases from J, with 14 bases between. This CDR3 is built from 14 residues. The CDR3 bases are TGTGCCAGCCGGGGATGGGCGATCACCGGGGAGCTGTTTTTT. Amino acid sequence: CASRGWAITGELFF.

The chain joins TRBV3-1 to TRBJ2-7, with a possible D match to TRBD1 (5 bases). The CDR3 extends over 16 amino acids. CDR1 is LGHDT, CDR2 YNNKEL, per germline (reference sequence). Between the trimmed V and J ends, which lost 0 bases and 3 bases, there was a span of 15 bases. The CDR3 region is CASSQDSRTLFYEQYF. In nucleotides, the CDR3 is TGTGCCAGCAGCCAAGATTCAAGGACATTGTTCTACGAGCAGTACTTC.

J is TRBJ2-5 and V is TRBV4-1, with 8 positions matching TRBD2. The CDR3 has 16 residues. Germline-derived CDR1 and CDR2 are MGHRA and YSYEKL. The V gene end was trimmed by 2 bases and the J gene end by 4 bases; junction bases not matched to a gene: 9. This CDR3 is CASSQSPLRGGETQYF. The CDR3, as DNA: TGCGCCAGCAGCCAAAGCCCCCTCCGGGGGGGAGAGACCCAGTACTTC.

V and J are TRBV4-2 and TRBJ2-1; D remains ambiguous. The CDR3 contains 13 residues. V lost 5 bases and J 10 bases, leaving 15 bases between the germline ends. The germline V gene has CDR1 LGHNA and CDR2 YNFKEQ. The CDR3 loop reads CASSGEAFREQFF. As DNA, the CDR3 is TGTGCCAGCAGCGGAGAGGCCTTCCGAGAGCAGTTCTTC.

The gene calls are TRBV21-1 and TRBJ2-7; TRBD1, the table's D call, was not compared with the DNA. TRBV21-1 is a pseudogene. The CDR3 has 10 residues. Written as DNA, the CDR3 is TGTGAGGGGCGGGGATACGAGCAGTACTTC. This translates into CEGRGYEQYF.

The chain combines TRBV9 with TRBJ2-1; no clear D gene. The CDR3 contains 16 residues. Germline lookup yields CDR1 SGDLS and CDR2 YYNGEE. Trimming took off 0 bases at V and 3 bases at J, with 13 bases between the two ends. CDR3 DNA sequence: TGTGCCAGCAGCGTAGGTCTCACCGGAATCTACAATGAGCAGTTCTTC. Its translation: CASSVGLTGIYNEQFF.

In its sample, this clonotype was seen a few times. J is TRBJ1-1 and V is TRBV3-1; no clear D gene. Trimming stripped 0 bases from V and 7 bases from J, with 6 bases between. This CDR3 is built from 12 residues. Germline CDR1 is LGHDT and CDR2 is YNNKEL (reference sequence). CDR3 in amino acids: CASSQDLDEAFF. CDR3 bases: TGTGCCAGCAGCCAAGATCTTGATGAAGCTTTCTTT.

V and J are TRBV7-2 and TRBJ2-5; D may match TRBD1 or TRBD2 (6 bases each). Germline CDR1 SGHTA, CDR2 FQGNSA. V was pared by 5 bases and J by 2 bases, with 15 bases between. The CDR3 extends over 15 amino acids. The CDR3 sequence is CASSPRRGLQETQYF. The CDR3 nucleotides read TGTGCCAGCAGCCCCCGGAGGGGGTTACAAGAGACCCAGTACTTC.

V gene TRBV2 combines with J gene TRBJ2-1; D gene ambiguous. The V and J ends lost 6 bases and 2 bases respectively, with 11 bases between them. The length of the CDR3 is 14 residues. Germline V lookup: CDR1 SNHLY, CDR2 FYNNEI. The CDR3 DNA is TGTGCCAGCAGGGCTTTAACAACCTACAATGAGCAGTTCTTC. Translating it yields CASRALTTYNEQFF. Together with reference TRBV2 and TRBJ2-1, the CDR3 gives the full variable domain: EPEVTQTPSHQVTQMGQEVILRCVPISNHLYFYWYRQILGQKVEFLVSFYNNEISEKSEIFDDQFSVERPDGSNFTLKIRSTKLEDSAMYFCASRALTTYNEQFFGPGTRLTVL.

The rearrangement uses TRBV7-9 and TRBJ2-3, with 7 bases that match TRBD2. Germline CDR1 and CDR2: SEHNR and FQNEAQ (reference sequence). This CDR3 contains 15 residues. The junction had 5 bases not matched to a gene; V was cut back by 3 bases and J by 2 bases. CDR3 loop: CASSFHSGPTDTQYF. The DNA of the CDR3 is TGTGCCAGCAGCTTTCATAGCGGGCCCACAGATACGCAGTATTTT.

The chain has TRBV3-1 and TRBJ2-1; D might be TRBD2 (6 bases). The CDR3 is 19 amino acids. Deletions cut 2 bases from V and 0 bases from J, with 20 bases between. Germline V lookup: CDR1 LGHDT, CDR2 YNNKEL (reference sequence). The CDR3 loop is CASSQRGLRLFLSYNEQFF. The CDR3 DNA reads TGTGCCAGCAGCCAAAGGGGACTCCGATTATTCCTCTCCTACAATGAGCAGTTCTTC.

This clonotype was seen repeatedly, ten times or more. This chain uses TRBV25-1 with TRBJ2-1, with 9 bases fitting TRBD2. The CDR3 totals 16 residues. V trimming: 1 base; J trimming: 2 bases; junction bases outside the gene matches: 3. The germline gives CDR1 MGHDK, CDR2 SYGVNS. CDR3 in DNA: TGTGCCAGCAGTGAATCAGTAGCGGGAGCCTACAATGAGCAGTTCTTC. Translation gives CASSESVAGAYNEQFF.

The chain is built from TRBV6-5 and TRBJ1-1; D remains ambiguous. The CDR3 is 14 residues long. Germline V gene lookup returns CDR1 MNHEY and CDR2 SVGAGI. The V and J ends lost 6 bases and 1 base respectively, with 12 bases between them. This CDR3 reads CASSSDTKNTEAFF. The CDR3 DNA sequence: TGTGCCAGCAGCTCAGACACCAAGAACACTGAAGCTTTCTTT.

Here the CDR3 reads CASSWEYSATYEQYF. For the CDR3, the DNA is TGTGCCAGCAGCTGGGAATACTCGGCCACCTACGAGCAGTACTTC. This chain connects TRBV7-8 to TRBJ2-7; no reliable D call. V dropped 4 bases and J dropped 2 bases, with 15 bases sitting between them. The germline CDR1 and CDR2 sequences are SGHVS and FQNEAQ. There are 15 residues in the CDR3.

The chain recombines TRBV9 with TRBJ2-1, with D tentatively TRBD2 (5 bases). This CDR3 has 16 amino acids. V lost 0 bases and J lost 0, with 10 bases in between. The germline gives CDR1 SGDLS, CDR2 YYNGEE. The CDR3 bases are TGTGCCAGCAGCGTAGTACCGAGGGTCTCCTACAATGAGCAGTTCTTC. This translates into CASSVVPRVSYNEQFF.

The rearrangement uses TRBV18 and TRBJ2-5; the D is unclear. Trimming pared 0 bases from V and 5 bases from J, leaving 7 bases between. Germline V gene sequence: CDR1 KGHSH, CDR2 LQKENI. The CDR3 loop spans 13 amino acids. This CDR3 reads CASSPPLGETQYF. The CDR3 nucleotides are TGTGCCAGCTCACCACCATTAGGGGAGACCCAGTACTTC.

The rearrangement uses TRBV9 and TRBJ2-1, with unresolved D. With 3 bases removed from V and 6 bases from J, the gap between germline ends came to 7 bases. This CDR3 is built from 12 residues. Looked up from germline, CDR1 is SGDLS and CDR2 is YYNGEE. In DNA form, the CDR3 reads TGTGCCAGCAGCGCTTCGAGCAATGAGCAGTTCTTC. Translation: CASSASSNEQFF.

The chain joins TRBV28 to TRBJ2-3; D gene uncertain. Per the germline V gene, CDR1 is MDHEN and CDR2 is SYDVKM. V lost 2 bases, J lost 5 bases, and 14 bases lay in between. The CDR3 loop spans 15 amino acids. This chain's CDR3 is CASSLTYVTRDTQYF. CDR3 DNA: TGTGCCAGCAGTTTAACCTACGTGACTCGAGATACGCAGTATTTT.

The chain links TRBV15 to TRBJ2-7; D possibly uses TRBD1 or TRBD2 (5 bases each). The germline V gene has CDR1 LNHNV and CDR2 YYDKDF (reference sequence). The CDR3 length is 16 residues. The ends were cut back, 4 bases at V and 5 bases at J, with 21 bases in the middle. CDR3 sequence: CATSTQGARRLNEQYF. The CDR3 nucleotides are TGTGCCACCAGCACGCAGGGAGCAAGGCGGTTGAACGAGCAGTACTTC.

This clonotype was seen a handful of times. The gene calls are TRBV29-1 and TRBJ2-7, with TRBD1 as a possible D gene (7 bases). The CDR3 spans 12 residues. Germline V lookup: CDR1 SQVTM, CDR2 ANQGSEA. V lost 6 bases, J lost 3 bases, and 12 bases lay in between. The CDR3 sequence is CSVRGDSYEQYF. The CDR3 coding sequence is TGCAGCGTGAGGGGGGACAGCTACGAGCAGTACTTC.

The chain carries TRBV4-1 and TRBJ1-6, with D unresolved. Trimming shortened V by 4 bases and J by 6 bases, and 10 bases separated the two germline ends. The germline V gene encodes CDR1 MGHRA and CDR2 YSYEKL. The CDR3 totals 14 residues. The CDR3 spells CASSPPGSNSPLHF. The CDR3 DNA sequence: TGCGCCAGCAGCCCCCCCGGTAGTAATTCACCCCTCCACTTT.

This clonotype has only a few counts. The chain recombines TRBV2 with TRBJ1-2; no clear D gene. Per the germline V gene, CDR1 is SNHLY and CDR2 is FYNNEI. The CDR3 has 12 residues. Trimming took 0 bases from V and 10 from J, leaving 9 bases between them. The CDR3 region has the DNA TGTGCCAGCAGTGAAGCTTCCAAAGCCTACACCTTC. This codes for CASSEASKAYTF.